This TCR beta chain derives from a study of blood T cell repertoires in COVID-19. Study information: Donors in the United States, Italy and Spain gave samples during acute or convalescent COVID-19.

CDR3 length: 15 amino acids. In germline, CDR1 is MNHEY, CDR2 SVGAGI. The ends lost 7 bases at V and 2 bases at J; junction bases unmatched: 9. Assay: immunoSEQ multiplex PCR; the TCRdb copy retains only in-frame clones and omits some. Here the sample spans approximately 230,000 clones, approximately 88% being singletons. The Seattle patients, enrolled during active infection, were followed longitudinally. Specimen: peripheral blood. The rearrangement joins TRBV6-5 to TRBJ2-5; 8 bases match TRBD2. The sequence derives from a woman in her 30s with COVID-19, enrolled during active disease. CDR3 amino acids: CASTHGGGTQETQYF. In DNA, the CDR3 is TGTGCCAGCACCCATGGCGGGGGGACACAAGAGACCCAGTACTTC.